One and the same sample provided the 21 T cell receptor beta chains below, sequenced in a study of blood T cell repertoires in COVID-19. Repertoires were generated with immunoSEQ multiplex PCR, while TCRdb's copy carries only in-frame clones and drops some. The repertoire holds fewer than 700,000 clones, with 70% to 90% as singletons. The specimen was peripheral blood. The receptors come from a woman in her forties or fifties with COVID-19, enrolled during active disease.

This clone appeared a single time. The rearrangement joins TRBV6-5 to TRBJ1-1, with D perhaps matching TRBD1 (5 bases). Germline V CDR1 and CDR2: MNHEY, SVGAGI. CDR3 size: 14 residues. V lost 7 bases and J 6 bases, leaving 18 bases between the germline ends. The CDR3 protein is CASIPPRGVAEAFF. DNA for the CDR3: TGTGCCAGCATTCCCCCACGGGGGGTAGCTGAAGCTTTCTTT.

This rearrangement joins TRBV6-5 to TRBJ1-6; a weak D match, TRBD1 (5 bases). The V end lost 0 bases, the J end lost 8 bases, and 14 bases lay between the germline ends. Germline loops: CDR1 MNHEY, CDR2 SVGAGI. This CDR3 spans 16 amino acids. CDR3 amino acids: CASSYSIAREDSPLHF. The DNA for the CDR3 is TGTGCCAGCAGTTACTCGATAGCCAGGGAGGATTCACCCCTCCACTTT.

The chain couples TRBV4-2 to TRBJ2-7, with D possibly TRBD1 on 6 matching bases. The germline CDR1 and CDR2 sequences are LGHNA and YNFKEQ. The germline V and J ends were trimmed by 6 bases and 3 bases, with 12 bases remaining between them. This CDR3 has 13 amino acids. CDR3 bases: TGTGCCAGCAGTCCTGACAGGCTCTACGAGCAGTACTTC. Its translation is CASSPDRLYEQYF.

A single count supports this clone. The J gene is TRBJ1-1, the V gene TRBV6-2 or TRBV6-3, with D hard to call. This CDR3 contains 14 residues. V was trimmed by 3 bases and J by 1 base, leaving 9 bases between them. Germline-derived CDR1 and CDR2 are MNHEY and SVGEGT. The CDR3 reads CASSYEGTNTEAFF. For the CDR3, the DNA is TGTGCCAGCAGTTATGAGGGTACGAACACTGAAGCTTTCTTT.

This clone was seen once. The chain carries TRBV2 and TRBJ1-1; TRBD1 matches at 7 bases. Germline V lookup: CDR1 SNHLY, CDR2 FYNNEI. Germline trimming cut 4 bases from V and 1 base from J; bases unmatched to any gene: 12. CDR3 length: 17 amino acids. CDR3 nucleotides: TGTGCCAGCAGTGCGACAGGGCTCGAATTATCGAACACTGAAGCTTTCTTT. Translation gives CASSATGLELSNTEAFF.

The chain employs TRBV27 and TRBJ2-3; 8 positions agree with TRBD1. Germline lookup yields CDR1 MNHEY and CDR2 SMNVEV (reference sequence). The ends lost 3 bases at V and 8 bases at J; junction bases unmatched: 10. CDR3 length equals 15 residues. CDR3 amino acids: CASSFSGQGEGTQYF. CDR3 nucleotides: TGTGCCAGCAGTTTTTCCGGACAGGGAGAGGGTACGCAGTATTTT.

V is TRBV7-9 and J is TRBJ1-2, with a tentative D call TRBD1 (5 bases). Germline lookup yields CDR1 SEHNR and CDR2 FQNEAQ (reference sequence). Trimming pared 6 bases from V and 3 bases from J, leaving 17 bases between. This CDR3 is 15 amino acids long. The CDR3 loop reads CASSEAGGLHYGYTF. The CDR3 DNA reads TGTGCCAGCAGTGAGGCCGGGGGACTTCACTATGGCTACACCTTC.

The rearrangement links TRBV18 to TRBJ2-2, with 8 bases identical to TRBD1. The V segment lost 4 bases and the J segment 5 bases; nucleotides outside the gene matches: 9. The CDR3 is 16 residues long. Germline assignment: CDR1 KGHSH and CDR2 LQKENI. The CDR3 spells CASSLEAGGETGELFF. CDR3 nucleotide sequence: TGTGCCAGCTCACTCGAGGCAGGGGGCGAAACCGGGGAGCTGTTTTTT.

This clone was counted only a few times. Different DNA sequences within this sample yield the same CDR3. In DNA form, the CDR3 reads TGTGCCAGCAGCTCCGGGACAGGAGGGATGAACACTGAAGCTTTCTTT. Translating gives CASSSGTGGMNTEAFF. The chain links TRBV5-4 to TRBJ1-1, with 8 bases identical to TRBD1. The germline CDR1 and CDR2 sequences are SGHNT and YYREEE (reference sequence). The length of the CDR3 is 16 residues. Trimming took 3 bases from V and 0 from J; bases not matched to a gene: 7.

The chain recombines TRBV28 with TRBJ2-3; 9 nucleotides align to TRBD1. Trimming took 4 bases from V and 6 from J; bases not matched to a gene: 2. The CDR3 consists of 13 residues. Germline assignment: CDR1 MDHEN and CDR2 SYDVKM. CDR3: CASSYRGRDTQYF. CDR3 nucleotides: TGTGCCAGCAGTTACAGGGGGCGGGATACGCAGTATTTT.

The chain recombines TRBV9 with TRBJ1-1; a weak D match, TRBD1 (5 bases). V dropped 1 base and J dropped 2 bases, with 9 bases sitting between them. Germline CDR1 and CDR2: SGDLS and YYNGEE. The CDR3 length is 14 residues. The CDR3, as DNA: TGTGCCAGCAGCGTACAGGGATATAACACTGAAGCTTTCTTT. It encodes CASSVQGYNTEAFF.

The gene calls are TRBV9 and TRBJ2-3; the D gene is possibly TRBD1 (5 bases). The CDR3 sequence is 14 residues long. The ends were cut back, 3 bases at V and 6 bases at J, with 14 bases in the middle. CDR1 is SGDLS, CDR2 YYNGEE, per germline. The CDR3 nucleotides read TGTGCCAGCAGCGCTTTGGGGCCCTCGGATACGCAGTATTTT. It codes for CASSALGPSDTQYF.

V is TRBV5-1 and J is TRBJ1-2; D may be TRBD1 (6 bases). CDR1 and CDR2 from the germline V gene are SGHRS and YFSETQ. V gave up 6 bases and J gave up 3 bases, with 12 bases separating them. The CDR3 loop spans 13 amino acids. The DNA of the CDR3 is TGCGCCAGCACCCCCGGACAGTACTATGGCTACACCTTC. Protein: CASTPGQYYGYTF.

DNA for the CDR3: TGTGCCAGCAGCTTAGAACAGGTTAATGAAAAACTGTTTTTT. Amino acid sequence: CASSLEQVNEKLFF. The chain is built from TRBV7-9 and TRBJ1-4; the D gene is possibly TRBD1 (5 bases). Germline V gene data show CDR1 as SEHNR and CDR2 as FQNEAQ (reference sequence). The germline V and J ends were trimmed by 1 base and 4 bases, with 7 bases remaining between them. CDR3 length: 14 residues. Complete variable domain (other parts from reference TRBV7-9 and TRBJ1-4): DTGVSQNPRHKITKRGQNVTFRCDPISEHNRLYWYRQTLGQGPEFLTYFQNEAQLEKSRLLSDRFSAERPKGSFSTLEIQRTEQGDSAMYLCASSLEQVNEKLFFGSGTQLSVL.

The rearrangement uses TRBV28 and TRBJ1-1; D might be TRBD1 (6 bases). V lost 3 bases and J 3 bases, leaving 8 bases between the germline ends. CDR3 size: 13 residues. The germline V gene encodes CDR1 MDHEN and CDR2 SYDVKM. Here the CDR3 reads CASSFGGHTEAFF. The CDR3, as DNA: TGTGCCAGCAGTTTTGGGGGCCACACTGAAGCTTTCTTT.

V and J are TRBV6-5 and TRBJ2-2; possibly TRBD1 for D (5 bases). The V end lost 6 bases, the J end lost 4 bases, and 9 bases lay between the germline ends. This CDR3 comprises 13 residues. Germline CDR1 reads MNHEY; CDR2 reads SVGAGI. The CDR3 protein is CASSSRVTGELFF. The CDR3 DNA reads TGTGCCAGCAGCAGCAGGGTCACCGGGGAGCTGTTTTTT.

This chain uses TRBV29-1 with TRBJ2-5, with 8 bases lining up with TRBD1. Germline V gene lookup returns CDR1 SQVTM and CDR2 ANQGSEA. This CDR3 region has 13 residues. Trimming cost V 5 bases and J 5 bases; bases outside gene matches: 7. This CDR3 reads CSVYGQGMETQYF. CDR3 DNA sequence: TGCAGCGTTTATGGACAGGGCATGGAGACCCAGTACTTC.

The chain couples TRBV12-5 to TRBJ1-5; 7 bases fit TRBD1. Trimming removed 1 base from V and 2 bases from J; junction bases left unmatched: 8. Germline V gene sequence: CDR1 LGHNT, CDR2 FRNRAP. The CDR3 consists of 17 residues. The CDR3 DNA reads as TGTGCTAGTGGTTTGGGGACAGGCGTCTATGGCAATCAGCCCCAGCATTTT. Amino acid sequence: CASGLGTGVYGNQPQHF.

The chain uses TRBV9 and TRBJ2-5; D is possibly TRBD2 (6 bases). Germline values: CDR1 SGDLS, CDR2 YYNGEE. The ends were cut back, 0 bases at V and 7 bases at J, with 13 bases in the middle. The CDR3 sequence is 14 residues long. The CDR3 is CASSVGGDEGTQYF. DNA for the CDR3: TGTGCCAGCAGCGTAGGGGGGGATGAGGGGACCCAGTACTTC.

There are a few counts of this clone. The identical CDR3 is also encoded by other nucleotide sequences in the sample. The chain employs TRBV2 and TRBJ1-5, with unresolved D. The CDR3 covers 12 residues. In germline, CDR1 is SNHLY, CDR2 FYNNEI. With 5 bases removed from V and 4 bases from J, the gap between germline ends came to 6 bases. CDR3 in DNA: TGTGCCAGCAGTTCGGGGAATCAGCCCCAGCATTTT. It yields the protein CASSSGNQPQHF.

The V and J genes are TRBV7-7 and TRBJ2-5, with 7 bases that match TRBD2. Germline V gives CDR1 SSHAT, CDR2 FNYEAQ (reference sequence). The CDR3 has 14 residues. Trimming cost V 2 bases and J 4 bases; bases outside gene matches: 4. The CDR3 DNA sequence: TGTGCCAGCAGCTTATCGTCGGGGGGAGAGACCCAGTACTTC. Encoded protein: CASSLSSGGETQYF.